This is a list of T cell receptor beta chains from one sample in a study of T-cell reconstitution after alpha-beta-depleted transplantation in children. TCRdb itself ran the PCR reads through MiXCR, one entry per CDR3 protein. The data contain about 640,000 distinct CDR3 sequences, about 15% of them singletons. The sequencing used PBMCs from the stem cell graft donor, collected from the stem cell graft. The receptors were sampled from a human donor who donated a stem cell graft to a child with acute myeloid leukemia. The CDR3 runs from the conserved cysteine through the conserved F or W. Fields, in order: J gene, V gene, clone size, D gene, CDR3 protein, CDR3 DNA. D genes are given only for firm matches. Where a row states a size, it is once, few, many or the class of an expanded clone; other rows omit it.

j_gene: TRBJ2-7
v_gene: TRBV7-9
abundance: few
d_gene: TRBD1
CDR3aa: CASSGTGGVDYEQYF
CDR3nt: TGTGCCAGCAGTGGAACAGGGGGCGTTGACTACGAGCAGTACTTC

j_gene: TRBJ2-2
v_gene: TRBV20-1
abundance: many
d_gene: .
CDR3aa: CSARDNRRGTGELFF
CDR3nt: TGCAGTGCTAGAGATAATCGCAGGGGAACCGGGGAGCTGTTTTTT

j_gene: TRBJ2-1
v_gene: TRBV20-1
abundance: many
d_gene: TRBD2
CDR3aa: CSALHRTSGGYNEQFF
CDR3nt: TGCAGTGCTCTACACCGGACTAGCGGGGGGTACAATGAGCAGTTCTTC

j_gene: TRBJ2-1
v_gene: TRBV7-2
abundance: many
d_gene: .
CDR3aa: CASTAGQTYNEQFF
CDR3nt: TGTGCCAGTACTGCGGGACAGACCTACAATGAGCAGTTCTTC

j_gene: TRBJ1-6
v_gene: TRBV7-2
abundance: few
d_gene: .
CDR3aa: CASSLGWSRDKYSPLHF
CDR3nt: TGTGCCAGCAGCTTAGGATGGAGCAGGGACAAATATTCACCCCTCCACTTT

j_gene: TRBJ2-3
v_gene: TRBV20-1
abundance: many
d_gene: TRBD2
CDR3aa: CSAPGGPGDTQYF
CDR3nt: TGCAGTGCCCCGGGGGGGCCTGGAGATACGCAGTATTTT

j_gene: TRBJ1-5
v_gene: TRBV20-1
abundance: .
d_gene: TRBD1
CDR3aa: CSARRRTGGDNQPQHF
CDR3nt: TGCAGTGCTAGACGCCGGACAGGGGGCGACAATCAGCCCCAGCATTTT

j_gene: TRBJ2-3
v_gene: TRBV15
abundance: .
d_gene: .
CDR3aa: CATSRDRVDTQYF
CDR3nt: TGTGCCACCAGCAGAGATCGGGTAGATACGCAGTATTTT

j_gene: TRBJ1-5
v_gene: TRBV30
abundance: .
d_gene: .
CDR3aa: CAWSAGQSNQPQHF
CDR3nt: TGTGCCTGGAGTGCAGGACAGAGCAATCAGCCCCAGCATTTT

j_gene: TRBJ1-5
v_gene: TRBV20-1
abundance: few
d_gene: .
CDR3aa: CSARGAGSNQPQHF
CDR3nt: TGCAGTGCTAGGGGGGCAGGGAGCAATCAGCCCCAGCATTTT

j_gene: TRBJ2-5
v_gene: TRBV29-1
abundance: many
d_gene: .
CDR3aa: CSVIRGIETQYF
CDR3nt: TGCAGCGTTATCAGGGGTATCGAGACCCAGTACTTC

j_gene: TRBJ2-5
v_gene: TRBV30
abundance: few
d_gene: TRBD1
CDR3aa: CAWSAYYQTGGQETQYF
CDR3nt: TGTGCCTGGAGTGCATACTATCAAACAGGGGGCCAAGAGACCCAGTACTTC

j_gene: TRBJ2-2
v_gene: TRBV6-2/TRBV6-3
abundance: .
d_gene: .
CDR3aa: CASSSDIAGELFF
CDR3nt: TGTGCCAGCAGTTCCGACATCGCCGGGGAGCTGTTTTTT

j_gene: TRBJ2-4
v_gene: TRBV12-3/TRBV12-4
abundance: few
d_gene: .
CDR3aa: CASSYTGTLNIQYF
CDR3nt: TGTGCCAGCAGTTACACCGGGACTTTAAACATTCAGTACTTC

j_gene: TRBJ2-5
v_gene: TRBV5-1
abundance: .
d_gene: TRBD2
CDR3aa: CASSWTGLAGRETQYF
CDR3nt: TGCGCCAGCAGCTGGACGGGACTAGCGGGGAGGGAGACCCAGTACTTC

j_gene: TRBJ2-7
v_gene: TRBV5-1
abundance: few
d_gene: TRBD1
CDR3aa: CASSLGGTGGEQYF
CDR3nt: TGCGCCAGCAGCTTGGGTGGGACAGGTGGCGAGCAGTACTTC

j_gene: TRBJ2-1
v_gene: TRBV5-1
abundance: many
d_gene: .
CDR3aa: CASSLVSIYDEQFF
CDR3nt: TGCGCCAGCAGCTTGGTATCGATCTACGATGAGCAGTTCTTC

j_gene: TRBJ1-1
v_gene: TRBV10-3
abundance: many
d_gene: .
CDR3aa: CAISEDTEAFF
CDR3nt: TGTGCCATCAGTGAGGATACTGAAGCTTTCTTT

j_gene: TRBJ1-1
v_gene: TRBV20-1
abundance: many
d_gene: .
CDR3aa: CRPGAGIAEAFF
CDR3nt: TGCAGGCCAGGCGCGGGGATCGCTGAAGCTTTCTTT

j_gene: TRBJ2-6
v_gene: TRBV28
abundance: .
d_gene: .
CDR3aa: CASSYREAGANVLTF
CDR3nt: TGTGCCAGCAGTTATAGGGAAGCGGGGGCCAACGTCCTGACTTTC

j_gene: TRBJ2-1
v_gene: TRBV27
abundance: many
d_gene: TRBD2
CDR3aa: CASSRGRASGVNEQFF
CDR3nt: TGTGCCAGCAGTCGAGGCAGGGCTAGCGGGGTGAATGAGCAGTTCTTC

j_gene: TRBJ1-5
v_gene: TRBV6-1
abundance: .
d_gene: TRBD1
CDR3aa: CASSGISGQGLFNQPQHF
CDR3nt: TGTGCCAGCAGTGGCATATCGGGACAGGGCTTGTTCAATCAGCCCCAGCATTTT